The sequence of this T cell receptor beta chain was determined in a study of identical twins. Regarding the study as a whole: Reduced insertions were recorded for abundant cord blood beta clonotypes, with no such pattern in memory repertoires. With monozygotic twins, out-of-frame TCR alpha sharing exceeded what models estimated.

This clonotype has just a few counts. Its target is unknown. Template switching (which added a universal primer site) was used, and cDNA carried unique molecular identifiers. TCRdb reanalysed the 5' RACE reads using MiXCR and keeps one entry per CDR3 protein. The table includes 400,000 to 600,000 distinct CDR3 sequences, around 20% detected once. These sequences were also reported in another study, on yellow fever vaccine responses in identical twins.

The material sequenced was CD4+ T cells sorted from blood. The TCR sequence derives from a woman between 18 and 29 years old in good health.

The CDR3 bases are TGTGCCAGCAGTTACGGGCAGCCCTACAATGAGCAGTTCTTC. This encodes CASSYGQPYNEQFF. The chain uses TRBV6-5 and TRBJ2-1, with unresolved D. Trimming pared 2 bases from V and 2 bases from J, leaving 7 bases between. The CDR3 totals 14 residues. Germline V gives CDR1 MNHEY, CDR2 SVGAGI.